These T cell receptor beta chains were read from a single sample in a study of immune evolution from preneoplasia to lung adenocarcinoma. Data came from immunoSEQ multiplex PCR; TCRdb stores just in-frame clones and leaves some out. The table includes 9,500 to 15,000 clones, more than 75% detected once. The sample taken for sequencing was FFPE tissue from an adenomatous hyperplasia lung lesion. The receptors derive from a person aged 50-75 years with lung adenocarcinoma. CDR3s include the opening cysteine and the closing phenylalanine or tryptophan. The D gene is left open where the match is weak. The size of a clone is reported for some rows only, either as once, few or many, or as a class for expanded clones.

clone_size j_call v_call d_call cdr3_length cdr3_nt cdr3_aa
- TRBJ2-3 TRBV25-1 - 13 TGTGCCAGCAGTAAAGGGAGCACAGATACGCAGTATTTT CASSKGSTDTQYF
- TRBJ2-1 TRBV18 - 13 TGTGCCAGCTCACCAGAGGCAGACAATGAGCAGTTCTTC CASSPEADNEQFF
- TRBJ2-5 TRBV5-1 - 16 TGCGCCAGCAGCCCGTTTCTGGCGGGCAGGGAGGAGACCCAGTACTTC CASSPFLAGREETQYF
once TRBJ2-2 TRBV4-2 - 11 TGTGCCAGCGGCCAGGGCTCGGTCCTGTTTTTT CASGQGSVLFF
- TRBJ1-2 TRBV10-3 - 14 TGTGCCATCAGTGAACCCGCCTTGCGCTATGGCTACACCTTC CAISEPALRYGYTF
- TRBJ1-2 TRBV1 - 15 TGCACCAGCAGCCACAGGGTAGGGGCTAACTATGGCTACACCTTC CTSSHRVGANYGYTF
- TRBJ1-2 TRBV15 TRBD1 13 TGTGCCACCAGCACCGGGACAGTTTATGGCTACACCTTC CATSTGTVYGYTF
- TRBJ2-1 TRBV29-1 - 13 TGCAGCGTCCGACAGGGAGGCACGAATGAGCAGTTCTTC CSVRQGGTNEQFF
- TRBJ1-1 TRBV30 - 12 TGTGCCTGGAGTGTAGAGCTGCTGAAAGCTTTCTTT CAWSVELLKAFF
- TRBJ2-5 TRBV7-8 - 13 TGTGCCAGCAGCTTGGGGGATCTCGAGACCCAGTACTTC CASSLGDLETQYF
few TRBJ2-7 TRBV5-1 TRBD2 15 TGCGCCAGCAGCTTGGATACGGGAGGCCGCTACGAGCAGTACTTC CASSLDTGGRYEQYF
few TRBJ1-1 TRBV14 - 15 TGTGCCAGCAGCCAAGATGAACGGCTGAACACTGAAGCTTTCTTT CASSQDERLNTEAFF
once TRBJ2-1 TRBV5-4 TRBD2 15 TGTGCCAGCAGCTCGACTAGCGGTGCCTACAATGAGCAGTTCTTC CASSSTSGAYNEQFF
- TRBJ1-1 TRBV14 TRBD1 15 TGTGCCAGCAGCCAAGATCACAGGGGCAGGACTGAAGCTTTCTTT CASSQDHRGRTEAFF
- TRBJ1-2 TRBV10-2 - 14 TGCGCCAGCAGTGGACAGGAGAGAGAGGATGGCTACACCTTC CASSGQEREDGYTF
- TRBJ1-6 TRBV9 - 13 TGTGCCAGCAGCGTAGTAGGGGATTCACCCCTCCACTTT CASSVVGDSPLHF
- TRBJ2-5 TRBV12-5 TRBD2 18 TGTGCTAGTGGACCCGGGACTAGCGGGGTTGGGTCGGGCGAGACCCAGTACTTC CASGPGTSGVGSGETQYF
- TRBJ2-2 TRBV11-2 - 13 TGTGCCAGCAGCTTAGGGGGAGGCGGGGAGCTGTTTTTT CASSLGGGGELFF
- TRBJ1-3 TRBV7-2 - 14 TGTGCCAGCAGCCCCCACGACTCTGGAAACACCATATATTTT CASSPHDSGNTIYF
once TRBJ2-7 TRBV30 TRBD2 14 TGTGCCTGGAGGGGGAGGACTAGCGGGATCGAGCAGTACTTC CAWRGRTSGIEQYF
- TRBJ2-4 TRBV6-1 - 13 TGTGCCAGCAGGGGCACTGGGGGAAACATTCAGTACTTC CASRGTGGNIQYF
- TRBJ2-1 TRBV30 - 14 TGTGCCTCAGACGGACTCCGTCCCCGCGCTGAGCAGTTCTTC CASDGLRPRAEQFF
- TRBJ1-1 TRBV20-1 - 11 TGCAGTGCCATCCGGACAGATGAAGCTTTCTTT CSAIRTDEAFF
- TRBJ2-7 TRBV4-1 TRBD1 14 TGCGCCAGCAGCCAAGCAGACAGGGCCTACGAGCAGTACTTC CASSQADRAYEQYF
few TRBJ1-2 TRBV5-4 TRBD1 15 TGTGCCAGCAGCCCCCGACAGGGGGCGGTCTATGGCTACACCTTC CASSPRQGAVYGYTF
- TRBJ2-1 TRBV6-1 TRBD2 13 TGTGCCAGCAGACTAGCGGGAGTTGGTGAGCAGTTCTTC CASRLAGVGEQFF
- TRBJ2-1 TRBV29-1 TRBD1 13 TGCAGCGTCCAACAGGGGCCCTACAATGAGCAGTTCTTC CSVQQGPYNEQFF